This T cell receptor (beta chain) was sequenced in a study of blood T cell repertoires in COVID-19. Study-level information: Sample material is recorded as cDNA or gDNA derived from T cells, B-cell-depleted T cells, or PBMCs.

Per the study methods: Reference gene primer amplification in the assay estimated nucleated cell counts. Some clones are missing from TCRdb's copy, which holds only in-frame ones; the method was immunoSEQ multiplex PCR. V and J calls and clone size are those listed in that table; D and trimming were worked out from the DNA. The data hold 170,000 or so clones, with 85% to 95% observed a single time. From germline, CDR1 is LGHDT and CDR2 YNNKEL (reference sequence). The CDR3 spans 14 residues. V lost 4 bases and J lost 8; bases outside the gene matches: 7. The chain uses TRBV3-1 (or the pseudogene TRBV3-2) and TRBJ1-5; 8 bases fit TRBD1. The clonotype was recovered from a man between 50 and 59 years old with acute or convalescent COVID-19. Sequencing was carried out using peripheral blood. The CDR3 nucleotides read TGTGCCAGCAGCCGAGGGACAGGCGGAGAGCCCCAGCATTTT. Translated, it gives CASSRGTGGEPQHF.